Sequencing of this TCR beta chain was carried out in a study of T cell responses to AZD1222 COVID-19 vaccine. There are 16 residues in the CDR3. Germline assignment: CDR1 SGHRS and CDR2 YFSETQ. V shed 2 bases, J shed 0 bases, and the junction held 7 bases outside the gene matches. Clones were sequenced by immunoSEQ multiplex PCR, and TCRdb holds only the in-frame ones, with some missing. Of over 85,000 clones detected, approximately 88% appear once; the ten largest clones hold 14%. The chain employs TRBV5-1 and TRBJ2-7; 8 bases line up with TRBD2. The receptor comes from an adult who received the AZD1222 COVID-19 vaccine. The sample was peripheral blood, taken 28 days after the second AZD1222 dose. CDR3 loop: CASSLSGSPSSYEQYF. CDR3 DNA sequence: TGCGCCAGCAGCTTAAGCGGGAGCCCAAGCTCCTACGAGCAGTACTTC.